A selection of T cell receptor beta chains follows, all from one sample in a study of shared clonotypes between healthy human individuals. The method was immunoSEQ multiplex PCR; TCRdb's version includes in-frame clones alone and lacks a portion of them. The sample records roughly 2.1 million clones, roughly 91% being singletons. Sequencing input: naive CD8+ T cells from PBMCs. The source is a man in his late teens or twenties in good health. Some clones in this sample may be carry-over from other donors' samples. Each CDR3 is given with its conserved first and last residue. The D gene is left open where the match is weak. The size entry is marked missing in some rows and otherwise reads once, few, many or a size class.

j_call	clone_size	v_call	cdr3_length	d_call	cdr3_nt	cdr3_aa
TRBJ2-7	NA	TRBV5-1	16	TRBD2	TGCGCCAGCAGCGGAGGACTAGCGGGAGTAATCTACGAGCAGTACTTC	CASSGGLAGVIYEQYF
TRBJ2-7	NA	TRBV19	14	NA	TGTGCCAGTAGTACCGATAAACCTCCCTACGAGCAGTACTTC	CASSTDKPPYEQYF
TRBJ1-5	NA	TRBV7-9	12	NA	TGTGCCAGCAGCTTCAGTAATCAGCCCCAGCATTTT	CASSFSNQPQHF
TRBJ2-7	NA	TRBV29-1	13	TRBD1	TGCAGCGCCTGGGGACAGGGCCCCTACGAGCAGTACTTC	CSAWGQGPYEQYF
TRBJ2-7	NA	TRBV7-9	12	NA	TGTGCCAGCAGCGTGGGCTCCTACGAGCAGTACTTC	CASSVGSYEQYF
TRBJ2-7	NA	TRBV4-3	14	TRBD2	TGCGCCAGCAGCCAGGCTAGCGGGACCTACGAGCAGTACTTC	CASSQASGTYEQYF
TRBJ2-1	NA	TRBV27	15	TRBD2	TGTGCCACCGCCCCCGGGACTAGCGGGAAAAATGAGCAGTTCTTC	CATAPGTSGKNEQFF
TRBJ2-3	NA	TRBV11-2	16	TRBD2	TGTGCCAGCAGCCACCGGACTAGCGGGTTCACAGATACGCAGTATTTT	CASSHRTSGFTDTQYF
TRBJ2-4	NA	TRBV6-5	16	TRBD1	TGTGCCAGCAGTTACTCGAGGGGGCTTGGCAAAAACATTCAGTACTTC	CASSYSRGLGKNIQYF
TRBJ2-7	NA	TRBV30	19	TRBD2	TGTGCCTGTTTAAGGGGGCGAGGACCGAGCTTAGCGGGAGGCTACGAGCAGTACTTC	CACLRGRGPSLAGGYEQYF
TRBJ2-5	NA	TRBV5-1	16	TRBD2	TGCGCCAGCAGCTTGTTCCCTAGCGGGAGCAAGGAGACCCAGTACTTC	CASSLFPSGSKETQYF
TRBJ2-6	NA	TRBV21-1	17	NA	TGTGCCAGCAGCAAAGCGGTCCTGGGCTCTGGGGCCAACGTCCTGACTTTC	CASSKAVLGSGANVLTF
TRBJ2-7	once	TRBV13	12	NA	TGTGCCAGCAGCTACCTAAACTACGAGCAGTACTTC	CASSYLNYEQYF
TRBJ2-1	NA	TRBV9	15	NA	TGTGCCAGCAGCCCCTACGGGGGAGGCCGGGCTGAGCAGTTCTTC	CASSPYGGGRAEQFF
TRBJ1-1	once	TRBV10-3	11	NA	TGTGCCACTTGGACAGTAAGGGGAGCTTTCTTT	CATWTVRGAFF
TRBJ2-7	NA	TRBV27	13	NA	TGTGCCAGCCGACGTACAGGGTTGGAGGAGCAGTACTTC	CASRRTGLEEQYF
TRBJ2-3	NA	TRBV13	16	TRBD2	TGTGCCAGCAGCTTAGGCCTAGCGGGAAGCACAGATACGCAGTATTTT	CASSLGLAGSTDTQYF
TRBJ2-7	NA	TRBV5-1	17	NA	TGCGCCAGCAGCTTAAGTCGTGGGACCCAGAAAGTTGACGAGCAGTACTTC	CASSLSRGTQKVDEQYF
TRBJ1-5	NA	TRBV21-1	15	NA	TGTGCCAGCAGCAAAGTGGGTCCGCTAAATCAGCCCCAGCATTTT	CASSKVGPLNQPQHF
TRBJ1-5	NA	TRBV27	17	NA	TGTGCCAGCAGTTTACAGGCAACGGTGATCGGCAATCAGCCCCAGCATTTT	CASSLQATVIGNQPQHF
TRBJ2-1	NA	TRBV11-3	12	TRBD2	TGTGCCAGCAGTTATAGCGGGAATGAGCAGTTCTTC	CASSYSGNEQFF
TRBJ1-5	NA	TRBV28	16	NA	TGTGCCAGCACCCCTCCAACGGGGGGTAGCAATCAGCCCCAGCATTTT	CASTPPTGGSNQPQHF
TRBJ2-7	NA	TRBV27	16	NA	TGTGCCAGCAGTCAATCTGGGGGGCCCTACCCCCTCGAGCAGTACTTC	CASSQSGGPYPLEQYF
TRBJ1-2	NA	TRBV27	14	NA	TGTGCCAGCAGTTTAAGGGGAAGGGGGTATGGCTACACCTTC	CASSLRGRGYGYTF
TRBJ2-3	NA	TRBV6-1	14	NA	TGTGCCAGCAGTGAAAACGGCCCCGTAGATACGCAGTATTTT	CASSENGPVDTQYF
TRBJ2-5	NA	TRBV5-1	15	NA	TGCGCCAGCAGCTTGGAAGGGAATGTCGGGGAGACCCAGTACTTC	CASSLEGNVGETQYF
TRBJ2-1	NA	TRBV15	14	NA	TGTGCCACCAGACAGGAAAGAGGGAGGAATGAGCAGTTCTTC	CATRQERGRNEQFF
TRBJ1-4	NA	TRBV29-1	14	NA	TGCAGCGTTTCCCCGGATGCAACTAATGAAAAACTGTTTTTT	CSVSPDATNEKLFF
TRBJ1-5	NA	TRBV2	16	TRBD1	TGTGCCAGCAGTGAAGCCTACAGGGGAAGCGATCAGCCCCAGCATTTT	CASSEAYRGSDQPQHF
TRBJ2-1	NA	TRBV27	14	NA	TGTGCCAGCAGTTTAGAGGGACTTTACAATGAGCAGTTCTTC	CASSLEGLYNEQFF
TRBJ2-7	NA	TRBV9	15	TRBD2	TGTGCCAGCAGCGTAGCTGGCGGGAGGCTTTACGAGCAGTACTTC	CASSVAGGRLYEQYF
TRBJ2-1	NA	TRBV27	13	NA	TGTGCCAGCAGTTTACGGGGGTACAATGAGCAGTTCTTC	CASSLRGYNEQFF
TRBJ2-5	NA	TRBV5-8	17	NA	TGTGCCAGCAGCTTGGCCGGTCAGGGATGGGTGCAAGAGACCCAGTACTTC	CASSLAGQGWVQETQYF
TRBJ2-1	NA	TRBV5-6	15	NA	TGTGCCAGCAGCTTGGGGCCAGGGAATTACAATGAGCAGTTCTTC	CASSLGPGNYNEQFF
TRBJ2-7	NA	TRBV6-1	14	TRBD2	TGTGCCAGCAGTGAATCGGGCGGGAGCTACGAGCAGTACTTC	CASSESGGSYEQYF
TRBJ2-1	NA	TRBV4-1	18	NA	TGCGCCAGCAGCCAAGAGAGTCGACACAGATCGCTATACAATGAGCAGTTCTTC	CASSQESRHRSLYNEQFF
TRBJ2-7	NA	TRBV6-6	14	NA	TGTGCCAGCAGTCCCGCCTGGGGTCGCTACGAGCAGTACTTC	CASSPAWGRYEQYF
TRBJ2-7	NA	TRBV7-9	15	TRBD1	TGTGCCAGCAGCCGGTACCGGGACAGCTCCTACGAGCAGTACTTC	CASSRYRDSSYEQYF
TRBJ2-1	once	TRBV6-1	14	NA	TGTGCCAGCATGTGGACACGGGAGTACAATGAGCAGTTCTTC	CASMWTREYNEQFF
TRBJ1-3	few	TRBV7-9	14	NA	TGTGCCAGCAGCCAGGGGATCTCTGGAAACACCATATATTTT	CASSQGISGNTIYF
TRBJ1-4	NA	TRBV28	15	NA	TGTGCCAGCAGAGCCAACAGCGCCCGTAATGAAAAACTGTTTTTT	CASRANSARNEKLFF
TRBJ1-1	few	TRBV7-9	15	TRBD1	TGTGCCAGCCGCGCCCGGGACAGGATGAACACTGAAGCTTTCTTT	CASRARDRMNTEAFF
TRBJ2-3	NA	TRBV28	13	NA	TGTGCCAGCCACGAGAGGGCCGGAGATACGCAGTATTTT	CASHERAGDTQYF
TRBJ1-5	NA	TRBV6-5	14	NA	TGTGCCAGCAGTGCGGGACGGATCAATCAGCCCCAGCATTTT	CASSAGRINQPQHF
TRBJ2-7	NA	TRBV7-9	11	NA	TGTGCCAGCAGCTCGTTCTACGAGCAGTACTTC	CASSSFYEQYF
TRBJ2-3	NA	TRBV4-1	16	NA	TGCGCCAGCAGCCTCGATCGGGGGGCCGTCACAGATACGCAGTATTTT	CASSLDRGAVTDTQYF
TRBJ2-1	NA	TRBV27	16	NA	TGTGCCAGCAGATGGAGCGGGTCCAGCTCCTACAATGAGCAGTTCTTC	CASRWSGSSSYNEQFF
TRBJ2-5	NA	TRBV11-2	11	NA	TGTGCCAGCAGCCCACAAGAGACCCAGTACTTC	CASSPQETQYF
TRBJ2-7	NA	TRBV4-1	15	TRBD1	TGCGCCAGCAGCCAAGGACAGGGGTGGACCTACGAGCAGTACTTC	CASSQGQGWTYEQYF
TRBJ2-5	NA	TRBV28	13	NA	TGTGCCAGCAGTTTCAGGGCGGAAGAGACCCAGTACTTC	CASSFRAEETQYF
TRBJ2-5	NA	TRBV4-3	18	TRBD2	TGCGCCAGCAGCCTCAAGGTACTAGCGGGAGTCGCGGAGGAGACCCAGTACTTC	CASSLKVLAGVAEETQYF
TRBJ2-1	NA	TRBV7-3	15	TRBD2	TGTGCCAGCAGCCTGTTAGCGGGAGGGCGAAATGAGCAGTTCTTC	CASSLLAGGRNEQFF
TRBJ2-5	NA	TRBV7-9	18	NA	TGTGCCAGCAGCTTAGGCGCCATCGTAGTCGCGGCACAAGAGACCCAGTACTTC	CASSLGAIVVAAQETQYF
TRBJ2-7	NA	TRBV27	15	TRBD2	TGTGCCAGCAGTTATGCGGCGGGAGGAGACTACGAGCAGTACTTC	CASSYAAGGDYEQYF
TRBJ2-1	NA	TRBV14	13	TRBD2	TGTGCCAGCAGCCCGGGAGGGTGGGATGAGCAGTTCTTC	CASSPGGWDEQFF
TRBJ2-1	NA	TRBV7-7	15	TRBD1	TGTGCCAGCAGCTTAGGGGACAGGGCATACAATGAGCAGTTCTTC	CASSLGDRAYNEQFF